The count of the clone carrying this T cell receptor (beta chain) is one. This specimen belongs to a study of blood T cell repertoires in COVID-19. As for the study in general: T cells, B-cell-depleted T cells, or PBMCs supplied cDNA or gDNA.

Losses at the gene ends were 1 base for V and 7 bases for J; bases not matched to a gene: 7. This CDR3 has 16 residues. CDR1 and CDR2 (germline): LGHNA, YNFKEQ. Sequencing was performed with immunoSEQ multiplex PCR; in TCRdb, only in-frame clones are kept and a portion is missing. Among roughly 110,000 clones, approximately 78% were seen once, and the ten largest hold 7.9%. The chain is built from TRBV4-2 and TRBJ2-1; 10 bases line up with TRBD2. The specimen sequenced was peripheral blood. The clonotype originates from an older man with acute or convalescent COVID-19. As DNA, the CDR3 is TGTGCCAGCAGCCAAGGGCTAGCGGGGGTTGGGAATGAGCAGTTCTTC. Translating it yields CASSQGLAGVGNEQFF.